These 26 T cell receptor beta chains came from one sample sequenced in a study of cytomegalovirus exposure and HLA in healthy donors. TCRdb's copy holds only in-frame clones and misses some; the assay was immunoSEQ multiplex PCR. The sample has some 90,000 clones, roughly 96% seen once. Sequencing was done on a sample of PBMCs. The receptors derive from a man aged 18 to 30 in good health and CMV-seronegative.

The CDR3 DNA reads as TGTGCCAGAGGGAGACTAGCGGGAGACACAGATACGCAGTATTTT. It yields the protein CARGRLAGDTDTQYF. The genes are TRBV2 and TRBJ2-3; TRBD2 agrees at 12 bases. Losses at the gene ends were 9 bases for V and 2 bases for J; bases not matched to a gene: 6. CDR1 and CDR2 (germline): SNHLY, FYNNEI. The CDR3 is made up of 15 amino acids.

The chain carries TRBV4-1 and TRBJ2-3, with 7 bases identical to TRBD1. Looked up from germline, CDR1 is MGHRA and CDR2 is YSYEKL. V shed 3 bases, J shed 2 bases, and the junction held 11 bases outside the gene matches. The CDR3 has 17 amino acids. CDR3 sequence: CASSQRPGQKYTDTQYF. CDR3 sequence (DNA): TGCGCCAGCAGCCAGAGACCGGGACAGAAGTACACAGATACGCAGTATTTT.

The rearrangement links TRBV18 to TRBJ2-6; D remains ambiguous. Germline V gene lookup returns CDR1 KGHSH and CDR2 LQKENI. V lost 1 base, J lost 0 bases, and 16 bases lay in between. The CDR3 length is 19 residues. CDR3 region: CASSPRATHAVSGANVLTF. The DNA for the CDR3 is TGTGCCAGCTCACCACGGGCGACCCACGCCGTCTCTGGGGCCAACGTCCTGACTTTC.

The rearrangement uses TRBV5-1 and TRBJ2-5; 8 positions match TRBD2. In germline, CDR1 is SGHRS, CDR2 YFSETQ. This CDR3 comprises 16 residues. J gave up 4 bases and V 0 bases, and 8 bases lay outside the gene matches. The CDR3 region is CASSLGTSRSGETQYF. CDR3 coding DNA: TGCGCCAGCAGCTTGGGGACTAGCCGGAGTGGAGAGACCCAGTACTTC.

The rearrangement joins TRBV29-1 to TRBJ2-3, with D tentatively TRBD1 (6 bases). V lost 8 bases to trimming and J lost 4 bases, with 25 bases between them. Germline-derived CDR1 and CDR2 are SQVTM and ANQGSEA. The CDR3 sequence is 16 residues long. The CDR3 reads CSIRPLQSGQSDTQYF. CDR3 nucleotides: TGCAGCATCCGGCCCTTGCAATCCGGACAGTCAGATACGCAGTATTTT.

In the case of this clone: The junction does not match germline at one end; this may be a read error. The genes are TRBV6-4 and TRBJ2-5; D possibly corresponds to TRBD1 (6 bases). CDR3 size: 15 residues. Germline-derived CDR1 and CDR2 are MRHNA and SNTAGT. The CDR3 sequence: CASSHSAGAGETQYF. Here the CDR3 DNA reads TGTGCCAGCAGTCACTCCGCAGGGGCGGGAGAGACCCAGTACTTC.

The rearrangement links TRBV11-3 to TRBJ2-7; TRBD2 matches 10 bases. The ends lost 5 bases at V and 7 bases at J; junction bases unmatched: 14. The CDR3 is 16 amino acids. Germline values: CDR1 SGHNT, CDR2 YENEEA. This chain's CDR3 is CASSPRSSGSAGEQYF. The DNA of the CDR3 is TGTGCCAGCAGCCCACGCTCTAGCGGGAGTGCGGGAGAGCAGTACTTC.

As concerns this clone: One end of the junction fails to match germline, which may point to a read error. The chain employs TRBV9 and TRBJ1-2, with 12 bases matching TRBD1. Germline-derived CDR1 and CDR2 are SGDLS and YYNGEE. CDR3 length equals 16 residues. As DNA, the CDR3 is TGTGCCAGCAACGTAGCTTGGGACAGGGGGCTCTATGGCTACACCTTC. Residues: CASNVAWDRGLYGYTF.

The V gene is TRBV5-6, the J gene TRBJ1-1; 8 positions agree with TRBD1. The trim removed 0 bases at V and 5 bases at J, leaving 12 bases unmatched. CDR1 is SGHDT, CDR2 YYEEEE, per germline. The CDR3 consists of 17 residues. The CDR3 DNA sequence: TGTGCCAGCAGCTTGGGGGGCAGGGGGCCGAGGGGGACTGAAGCTTTCTTT. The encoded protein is CASSLGGRGPRGTEAFF.

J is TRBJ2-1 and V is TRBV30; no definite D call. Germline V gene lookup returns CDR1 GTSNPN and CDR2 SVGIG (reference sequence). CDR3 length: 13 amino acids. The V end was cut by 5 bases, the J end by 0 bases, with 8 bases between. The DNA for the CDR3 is TGTGCCTGGGGGTCTAGCTCCTACAATGAGCAGTTCTTC. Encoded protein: CAWGSSSYNEQFF.

DNA of the CDR3: TGTGCCAGCAGGGGTTGGGACAGGGGGGGAGACATGAACACTGAAGCTTTCTTT. The encoded protein is CASRGWDRGGDMNTEAFF. V usage is TRBV2 and J usage is TRBJ1-1; 11 bases fit TRBD1. Germline CDR1 reads SNHLY; CDR2 reads FYNNEI. This CDR3 has 18 amino acids. V lost 6 bases to trimming and J lost 0 bases; unmatched junction nucleotides: 12.

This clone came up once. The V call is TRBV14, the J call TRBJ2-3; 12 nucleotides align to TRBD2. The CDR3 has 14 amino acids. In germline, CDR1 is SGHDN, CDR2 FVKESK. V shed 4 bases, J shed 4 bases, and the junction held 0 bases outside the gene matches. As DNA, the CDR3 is TGTGCCAGCAGCCGACTAGCGGGAGCAGATACGCAGTATTTT. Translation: CASSRLAGADTQYF.

The CDR3 region is CASSFERENTGELFF. DNA for the CDR3: TGTGCCAGCAGCTTTGAGCGGGAGAACACCGGGGAGCTGTTTTTT. The chain has TRBV5-4 and TRBJ2-2; 7 nucleotides agree with TRBD2. This CDR3 contains 15 residues. V shed 2 bases, J shed 1 base, and the junction held 2 bases outside the gene matches. The germline gives CDR1 SGHNT, CDR2 YYREEE (reference sequence). Full variable domain (rest looked up from reference TRBV5-4 and TRBJ2-2): ETGVTQSPTHLIKTRGQQVTLRCSSQSGHNTVSWYQQALGQGPQFIFQYYREEENGRGNFPPRFSGLQFPNYSSELNVNALELDDSALYLCASSFERENTGELFFGEGSRLTVL.

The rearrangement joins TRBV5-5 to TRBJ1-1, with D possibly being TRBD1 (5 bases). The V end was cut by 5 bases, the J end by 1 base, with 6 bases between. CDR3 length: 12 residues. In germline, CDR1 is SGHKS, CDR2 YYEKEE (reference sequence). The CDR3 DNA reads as TGTGCCAGCAGTAGGGGGAACACTGAAGCTTTCTTT. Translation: CASSRGNTEAFF. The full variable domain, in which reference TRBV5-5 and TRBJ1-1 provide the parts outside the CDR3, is DAGVTQSPTHLIKTRGQQVTLRCSPISGHKSVSWYQQVLGQGPQFIFQYYEKEERGRGNFPDRFSARQFPNYSSELNVNALLLGDSALYLCASSRGNTEAFFGQGTRLTVV.

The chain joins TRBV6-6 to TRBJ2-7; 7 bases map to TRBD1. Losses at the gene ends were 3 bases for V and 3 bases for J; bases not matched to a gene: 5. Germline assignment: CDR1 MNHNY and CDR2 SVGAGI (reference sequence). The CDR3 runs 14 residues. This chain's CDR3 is CASSYGDSHYEQYV. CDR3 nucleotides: TGTGCCAGCAGTTATGGGGACAGCCACTACGAGCAGTACGTC.

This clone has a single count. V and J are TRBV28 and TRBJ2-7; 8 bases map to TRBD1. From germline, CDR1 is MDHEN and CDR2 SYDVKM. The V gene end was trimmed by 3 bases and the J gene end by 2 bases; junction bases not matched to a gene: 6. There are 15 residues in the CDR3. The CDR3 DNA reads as TGTGCCAGCAGTTTCGGGACAGGTTATCCCTACGAGCAGTACTTC. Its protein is CASSFGTGYPYEQYF.

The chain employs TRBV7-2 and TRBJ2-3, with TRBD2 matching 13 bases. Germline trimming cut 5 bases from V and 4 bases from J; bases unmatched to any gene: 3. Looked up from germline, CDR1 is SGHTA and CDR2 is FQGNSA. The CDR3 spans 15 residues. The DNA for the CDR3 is TGTGCCAGCAGCACTAGCGGGAGGGTGGCAGATACGCAGTATTTT. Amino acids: CASSTSGRVADTQYF.

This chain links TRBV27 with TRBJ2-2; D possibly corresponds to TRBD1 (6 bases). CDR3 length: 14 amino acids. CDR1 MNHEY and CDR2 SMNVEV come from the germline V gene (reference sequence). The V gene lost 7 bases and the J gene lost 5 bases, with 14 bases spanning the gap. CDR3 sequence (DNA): TGTGCCAGCAACCGGGACAAGAGTACCGGGGAGCTGTTTTTT. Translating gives CASNRDKSTGELFF.

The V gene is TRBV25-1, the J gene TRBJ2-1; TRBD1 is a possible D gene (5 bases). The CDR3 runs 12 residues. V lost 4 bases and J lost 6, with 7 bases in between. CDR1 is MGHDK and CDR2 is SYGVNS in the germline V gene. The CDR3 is CASSADSNEQFF. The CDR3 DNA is TGTGCCAGCAGTGCCGACAGCAATGAGCAGTTCTTC.

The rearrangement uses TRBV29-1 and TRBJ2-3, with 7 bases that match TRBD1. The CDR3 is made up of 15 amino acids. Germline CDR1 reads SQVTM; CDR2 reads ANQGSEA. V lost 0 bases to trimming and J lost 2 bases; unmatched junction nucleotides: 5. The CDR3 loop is CSVEDGGQPTDTQYF. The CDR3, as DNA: TGCAGCGTTGAAGATGGGGGACAGCCCACAGATACGCAGTATTTT.

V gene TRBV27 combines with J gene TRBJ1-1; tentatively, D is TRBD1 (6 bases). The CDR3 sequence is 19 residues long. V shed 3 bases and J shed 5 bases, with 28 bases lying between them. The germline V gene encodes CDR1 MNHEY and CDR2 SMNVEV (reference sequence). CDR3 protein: CASSFGAETGRHGRTEAFF. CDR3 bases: TGTGCCAGCAGTTTTGGGGCTGAAACAGGGAGGCACGGGAGGACTGAAGCTTTCTTT.

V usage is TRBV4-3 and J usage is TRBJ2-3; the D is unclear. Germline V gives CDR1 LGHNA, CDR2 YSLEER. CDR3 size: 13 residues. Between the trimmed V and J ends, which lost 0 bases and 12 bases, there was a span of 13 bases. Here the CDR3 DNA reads TGCGCCAGCAGCCAAGATCCCATGGGCCATCAGTATTTT. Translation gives CASSQDPMGHQYF.

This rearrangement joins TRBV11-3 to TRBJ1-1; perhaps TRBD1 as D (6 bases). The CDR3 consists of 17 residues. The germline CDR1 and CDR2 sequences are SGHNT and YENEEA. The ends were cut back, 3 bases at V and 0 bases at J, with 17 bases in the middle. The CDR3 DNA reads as TGTGCCAGCAGCTTCCAAGACAGGCTTTTTATGAACACTGAAGCTTTCTTT. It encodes CASSFQDRLFMNTEAFF.

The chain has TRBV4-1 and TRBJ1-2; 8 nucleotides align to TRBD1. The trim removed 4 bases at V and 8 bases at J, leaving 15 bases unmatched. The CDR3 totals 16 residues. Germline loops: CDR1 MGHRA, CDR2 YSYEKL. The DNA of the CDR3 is TGCGCCAGCAGCCTACAACCAGCCGGGACAGGCTCCGGCTACACCTTC. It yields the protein CASSLQPAGTGSGYTF.

The CDR3 is CASSPAGAGYGYTF. CDR3 nucleotides: TGTGCCAGCAGCCCGGCGGGGGCCGGCTATGGCTACACCTTC. The chain links TRBV6-6 to TRBJ1-2; D perhaps matches TRBD1 (6 bases). CDR1 and CDR2 (germline): MNHNY, SVGAGI (reference sequence). There are 14 residues in the CDR3. V was pared by 6 bases and J by 4 bases, with 15 bases between.

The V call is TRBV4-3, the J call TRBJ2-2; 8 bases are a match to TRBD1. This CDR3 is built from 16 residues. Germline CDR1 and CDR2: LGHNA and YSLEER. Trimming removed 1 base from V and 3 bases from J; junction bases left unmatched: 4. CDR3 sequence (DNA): TGCGCCAGCAGCCAAGGGACAGGGACTTACACCGGGGAGCTGTTTTTT. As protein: CASSQGTGTYTGELFF.